This TCR beta chain comes out of a study of beta chain features in type 1 diabetes. Study-level background: Cell yields, gender and age were comparable in patients and healthy donors.

The study's findings and limits: These data did not resolve whether HLA type affects TCRB rearrangement.

As regards this clone: Antigen: not known. Other DNA variants within this sample encode the same CDR3.

Staining for CD45RO/CCR7/CD25/CD127/CD95/CD27 allowed sorting of CD4+ naive, central memory, regulatory and stem cell-like memory cells. CDR3 length equals 12 residues. The J segment lost 4 bases and the V segment lost 6 bases, leaving 2 bases of the junction unmatched. Germline CDR1 reads SNHLY; CDR2 reads FYNNEI. Expressed TCRB transcripts were sequenced because the isolated RNA had all been reverse transcribed beforehand. Some 3.4 million reads were obtained on average from naive, central memory and regulatory T cell samples. Profiling relied on immunoSEQ multiplex PCR, and the TCRdb table lists in-frame clones only, not all of them. Among just over 600,000 clones listed, 15% to 18% were seen once.

This sequence joins TRBV2 and TRBJ2-7; 8 nucleotides match TRBD2. Source material: naive CD4+ T cells from blood. The clonotype was recovered from a man younger than 35 in good health. In DNA, the CDR3 is TGTGCCAGCAGGTTAGCGGGGTACGAGCAGTACTTC. Protein product: CASRLAGYEQYF. The complete variable domain, with remaining parts taken from reference TRBV2 and TRBJ2-7, reads EPEVTQTPSHQVTQMGQEVILRCVPISNHLYFYWYRQILGQKVEFLVSFYNNEISEKSEIFDDQFSVERPDGSNFTLKIRSTKLEDSAMYFCASRLAGYEQYFGPGTRLTVT.